Following are 14 T cell receptor beta chains from one sample sequenced in a study of T-cell reconstitution after alpha-beta-depleted transplantation in children (dated by TCRdb to the mid-2010s). The library relied on PCR. The run used an Illumina HiSeq 2500. TCR library preparation used molecular barcoding, with unique molecular identifiers applied to normalize quantification of the TCRbeta repertoire. Starting from the raw public reads, TCRdb applied fastp trimming at Q25, assembled clones with MiXCR and retained in-frame beta chains. Rows are combined by CDR3 protein, so each entry shows the most common genes and DNA. This sample holds 100,000 or so distinct CDR3 sequences; less than 20% were observed only once. About 20% of the sample comes from the top ten. The treatment or condition label corresponds to: allogeneic hematopoietic cell transplantation with graft depleted of TCRalphabeta T cells and CD19 B cells.

This sample comprised PBMCs, mostly from graft donor cells, obtained 180 days after TCRalphabeta/CD19-depleted stem cell transplant. The receptors stem from a male patient aged 2 to 9 who had a stem cell transplant for acute lymphoblastic leukemia, so the T cells may come from the graft donor.

The table lists this clonotype with a few counts. The V gene is TRBV4-2, the J gene TRBJ2-5; 11 positions agree with TRBD2. With V trimmed by 1 base and J by 1 base, 8 bases remained unmatched. The CDR3 has 18 residues. The germline V gene has CDR1 LGHNA and CDR2 YNFKEQ. DNA for the CDR3: TGTGCCAGCAGCCAAGGAAAACTAGCGGGAGCCCTCCAAGAGACCCAGTACTTC. Protein sequence: CASSQGKLAGALQETQYF.

The rearrangement links TRBV14 to TRBJ1-2; D gene uncertain. The CDR3 is 13 amino acids. V lost 1 base to trimming and J lost 6 bases, with 9 bases between them. Germline V gives CDR1 SGHDN, CDR2 FVKESK. The CDR3 here is CASSQVGYDGYTF. The CDR3 DNA reads TGTGCCAGCAGCCAAGTCGGGTACGATGGCTACACCTTC.

The J gene is TRBJ2-7, the V gene TRBV27; 10 bases are shared with TRBD1. Germline V gene lookup returns CDR1 MNHEY and CDR2 SMNVEV (reference sequence). Losses at the gene ends were 5 bases for V and 1 base for J; bases not matched to a gene: 5. The CDR3 sequence is 15 residues long. The CDR3 coding sequence is TGTGCCAGCAGTAAAGGGACAGGGGCTTCCTACGAGCAGTACTTC. Translated: CASSKGTGASYEQYF.

The chain joins TRBV20-1 to TRBJ2-7; 9 nucleotides line up with TRBD1. The junction had 11 bases not matched to a gene; V was cut back by 6 bases and J by 2 bases. This CDR3 has 15 residues. The germline gives CDR1 DFQATT, CDR2 SNEGSKA (reference sequence). This CDR3 reads CSATRPGQGPYEQYF. In nucleotides, the CDR3 is TGCAGTGCCACTAGACCGGGACAGGGACCCTACGAGCAGTACTTC.

There are a few counts of this clonotype. The V gene is TRBV27, the J gene TRBJ2-1, with D possibly called TRBD1 or TRBD2 (5 bases each). In germline, CDR1 is MNHEY, CDR2 SMNVEV (reference sequence). Trimming removed 2 bases from V and 5 bases from J, with 13 bases in between. The CDR3 sequence is 15 residues long. CDR3 region: CASSLKGPWDNEQFF. The CDR3 nucleotides read TGTGCCAGCAGTTTAAAGGGACCTTGGGACAATGAGCAGTTCTTC.

J is TRBJ2-7 and V is TRBV28; TRBD1 might be the D (5 bases). Germline-derived CDR1 and CDR2 are MDHEN and SYDVKM. The CDR3 spans 14 residues. V was pared by 6 bases and J by 0 bases, with 12 bases between. CDR3 bases: TGTGCCAGCAGGAACAGGTTACTCTCCTACGAGCAGTACTTC. It encodes CASRNRLLSYEQYF.

This rearrangement joins TRBV6-5 to TRBJ2-5; D unresolved. Germline V gene lookup returns CDR1 MNHEY and CDR2 SVGAGI. V lost 4 bases and J 6 bases, leaving 15 bases between the germline ends. The CDR3 sequence is 14 residues long. The CDR3 DNA is TGTGCCAGCAGTTCCCCTAGAAAGGTTAAGACCCAGTACTTC. As protein: CASSSPRKVKTQYF.

This chain joins TRBV6-5 and TRBJ2-7, with 10 bases that match TRBD1. CDR3 length equals 17 residues. Germline trimming cut 2 bases from V and 6 bases from J; bases unmatched to any gene: 13. Germline-derived CDR1 and CDR2 are MNHEY and SVGAGI. The CDR3 sequence is CASSYVRPGQGRSEQYF. In DNA, the CDR3 is TGTGCCAGCAGTTACGTGCGCCCGGGACAGGGGCGCTCCGAGCAGTACTTC.

This clonotype was counted a few times. V usage is TRBV11-2 and J usage is TRBJ1-2; D gene unclear. Germline CDR1 is SGHAT and CDR2 is FQNNGV. V lost 1 base and J 4 bases, leaving 10 bases between the germline ends. This CDR3 region has 14 residues. CDR3 coding DNA: TGTGCCAGCAGCTTAGGGGCGGCGATCTATGGCTACACCTTC. Its protein is CASSLGAAIYGYTF.

V gene TRBV6-1 combines with J gene TRBJ1-5; D not certain. The ends were cut back, 7 bases at V and 2 bases at J, with 9 bases in the middle. The CDR3 is 13 amino acids. Germline CDR1 MNHNS, CDR2 SASEGT. The CDR3 DNA reads TGTGCCAGCAAACATCCGGGCAATCAGCCCCAGCATTTT. This encodes CASKHPGNQPQHF.

There are a few counts of this clonotype. The V call is TRBV7-2, the J call TRBJ2-7; either TRBD1 or TRBD2 may supply D (5 bases each). V was trimmed by 0 bases and J by 5 bases, leaving 11 bases between them. CDR3 length: 14 residues. The germline gives CDR1 SGHTA, CDR2 FQGNSA. The CDR3 region has the DNA TGTGCCAGCAGCTTAGCGGACGGGGCAAACGAGCAGTACTTC. This translates into CASSLADGANEQYF.

The table lists this clonotype with a few counts. The gene calls are TRBV15 and TRBJ1-2; 9 bases map to TRBD1. V lost 0 bases and J lost 5; bases outside the gene matches: 1. The CDR3 extends over 14 amino acids. The germline V gene encodes CDR1 LNHNV and CDR2 YYDKDF (reference sequence). CDR3 sequence (DNA): TGTGCCACCAGCAGAGATGGGACAGGGTATGGCTACACCTTC. This gives the protein CATSRDGTGYGYTF. Based on the CDR3 plus reference TRBV15 and TRBJ1-2, the full variable domain is DAMVIQNPRYQVTQFGKPVTLSCSQTLNHNVMYWYQQKSSQAPKLLFHYYDKDFNNEADTPDNFQSRRPNTSFCFLDIRSPGLGDTAMYLCATSRDGTGYGYTFGSGTRLTVV.

This clonotype was detected a few times. The gene calls are TRBV7-7 and TRBJ2-1, with 10 bases that match TRBD2. The V gene's germline CDR1 is SSHAT and CDR2 FNYEAQ (reference sequence). CDR3 length: 16 amino acids. V was pared by 2 bases and J by 2 bases, with 3 bases of the junction left unmatched. CDR3 bases: TGTGCCAGCAGCTTACTTAGCGGGGGGACCTACAATGAGCAGTTCTTC. Translated: CASSLLSGGTYNEQFF.

This clonotype was found a few times. The chain couples TRBV6-1 to TRBJ2-2; 7 bases map to TRBD1. J lost 2 bases, V lost 6 bases, and 6 bases had no gene match. CDR1 is MNHNS, CDR2 SASEGT, per germline. This CDR3 spans 15 amino acids. The CDR3 spells CASRDRSRNTGELFF. CDR3 coding DNA: TGTGCCAGCAGGGACAGGTCCAGAAACACCGGGGAGCTGTTTTTT.